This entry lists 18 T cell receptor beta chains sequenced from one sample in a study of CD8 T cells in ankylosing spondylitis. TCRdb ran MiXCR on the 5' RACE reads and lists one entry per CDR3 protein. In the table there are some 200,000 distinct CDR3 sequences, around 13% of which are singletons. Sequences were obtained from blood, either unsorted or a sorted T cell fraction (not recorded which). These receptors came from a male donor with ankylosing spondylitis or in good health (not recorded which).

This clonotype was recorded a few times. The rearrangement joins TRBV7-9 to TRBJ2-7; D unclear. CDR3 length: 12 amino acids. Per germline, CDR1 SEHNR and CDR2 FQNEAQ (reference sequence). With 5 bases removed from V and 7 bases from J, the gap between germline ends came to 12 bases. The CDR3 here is CASSLLGSEQYF. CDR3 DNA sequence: TGTGCCAGCAGCCTTTTGGGCTCAGAGCAGTACTTC.

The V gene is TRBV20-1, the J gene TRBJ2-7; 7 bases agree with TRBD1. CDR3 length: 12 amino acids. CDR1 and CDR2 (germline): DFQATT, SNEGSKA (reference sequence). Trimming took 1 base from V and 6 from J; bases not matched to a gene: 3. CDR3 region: CSARGTGLEQYF. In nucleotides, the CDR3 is TGCAGTGCTAGAGGGACAGGCCTCGAGCAGTACTTC.

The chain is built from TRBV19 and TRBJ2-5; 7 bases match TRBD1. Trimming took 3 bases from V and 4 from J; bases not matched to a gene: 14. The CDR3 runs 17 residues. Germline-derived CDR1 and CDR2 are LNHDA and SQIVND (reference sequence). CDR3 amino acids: CASSMTGYGVAGETQYF. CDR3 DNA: TGTGCCAGTAGTATGACAGGGTATGGGGTCGCGGGAGAGACCCAGTACTTC.

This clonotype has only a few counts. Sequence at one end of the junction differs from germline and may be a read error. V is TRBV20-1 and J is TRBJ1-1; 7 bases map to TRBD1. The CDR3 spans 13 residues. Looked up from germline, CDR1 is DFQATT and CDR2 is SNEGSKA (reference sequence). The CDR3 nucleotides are TGCAGTGCCAGGGGGTTAATGAACTCTGAAGCTTTCTTT. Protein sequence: CSARGLMNSEAFF.

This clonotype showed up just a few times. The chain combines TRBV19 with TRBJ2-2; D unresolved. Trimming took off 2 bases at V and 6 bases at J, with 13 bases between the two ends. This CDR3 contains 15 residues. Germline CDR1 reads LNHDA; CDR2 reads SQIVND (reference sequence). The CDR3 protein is CASSINLHPPGELFF. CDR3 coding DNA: TGTGCCAGTAGTATAAACTTGCACCCTCCCGGGGAGCTGTTTTTT.

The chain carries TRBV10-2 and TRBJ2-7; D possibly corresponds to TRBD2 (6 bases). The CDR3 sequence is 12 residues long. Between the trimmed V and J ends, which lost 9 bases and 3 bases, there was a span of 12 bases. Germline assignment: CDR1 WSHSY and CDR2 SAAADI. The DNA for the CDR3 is TGCGCCAGTGGGGACTTAGGCTACGAGCAGTACTTC. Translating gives CASGDLGYEQYF.

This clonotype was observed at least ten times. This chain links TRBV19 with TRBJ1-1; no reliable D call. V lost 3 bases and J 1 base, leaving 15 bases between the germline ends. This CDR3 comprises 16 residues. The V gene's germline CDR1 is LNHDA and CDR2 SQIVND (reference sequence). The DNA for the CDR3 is TGTGCCAGTAGTATTGGTGAAGGGCTCTGGAACACTGAAGCTTTCTTT. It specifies CASSIGEGLWNTEAFF.

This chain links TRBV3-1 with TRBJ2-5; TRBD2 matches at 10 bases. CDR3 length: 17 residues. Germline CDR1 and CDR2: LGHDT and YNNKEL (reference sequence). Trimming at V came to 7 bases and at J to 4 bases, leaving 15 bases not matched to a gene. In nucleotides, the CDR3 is TGTGCCAGCACCAACCAGGTACTAGCGGGACTGGTAGAGACCCAGTACTTC. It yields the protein CASTNQVLAGLVETQYF.

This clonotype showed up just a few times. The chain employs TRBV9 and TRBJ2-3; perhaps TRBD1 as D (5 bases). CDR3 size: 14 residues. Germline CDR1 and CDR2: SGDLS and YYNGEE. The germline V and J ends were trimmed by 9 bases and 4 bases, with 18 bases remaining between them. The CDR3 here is CATRASEGADTQYF. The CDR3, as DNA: TGTGCCACCCGAGCCTCAGAAGGGGCAGATACGCAGTATTTT.

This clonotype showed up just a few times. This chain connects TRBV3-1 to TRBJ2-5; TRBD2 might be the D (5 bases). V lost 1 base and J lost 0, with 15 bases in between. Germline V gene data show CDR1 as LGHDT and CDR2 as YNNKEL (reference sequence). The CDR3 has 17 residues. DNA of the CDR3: TGTGCCAGCAGCCAAGCGTGGGAGCGCCCGTACCAAGAGACCCAGTACTTC. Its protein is CASSQAWERPYQETQYF.

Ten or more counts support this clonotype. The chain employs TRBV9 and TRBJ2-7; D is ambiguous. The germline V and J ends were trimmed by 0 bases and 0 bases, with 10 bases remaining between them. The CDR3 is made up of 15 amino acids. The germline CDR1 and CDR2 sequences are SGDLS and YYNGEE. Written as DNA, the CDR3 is TGTGCCAGCAGCGTAGGAGGCCTGACCTCCTACGAGCAGTACTTC. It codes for CASSVGGLTSYEQYF.

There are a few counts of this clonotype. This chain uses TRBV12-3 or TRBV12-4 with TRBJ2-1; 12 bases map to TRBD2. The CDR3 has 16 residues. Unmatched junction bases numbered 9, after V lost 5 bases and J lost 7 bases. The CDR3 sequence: CASSPRLAGVGNEQFF. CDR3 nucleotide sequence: TGTGCCAGCAGTCCGCGACTAGCGGGAGTAGGGAATGAGCAGTTCTTC.

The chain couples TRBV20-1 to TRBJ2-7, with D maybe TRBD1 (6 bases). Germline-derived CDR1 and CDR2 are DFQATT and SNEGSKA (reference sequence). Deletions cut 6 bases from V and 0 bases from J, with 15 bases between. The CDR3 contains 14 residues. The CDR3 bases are TGCAGTGCCCCAGGGGAGACGAGCTCCTACGAGCAGTACTTC. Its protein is CSAPGETSSYEQYF.

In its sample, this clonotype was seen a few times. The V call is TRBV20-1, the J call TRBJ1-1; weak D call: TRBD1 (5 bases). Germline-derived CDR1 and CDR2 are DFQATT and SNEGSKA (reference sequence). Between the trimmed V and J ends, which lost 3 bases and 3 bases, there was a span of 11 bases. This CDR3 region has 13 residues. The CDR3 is CSARLQGHTEAFF. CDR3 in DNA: TGCAGTGCTAGGCTCCAGGGACACACTGAAGCTTTCTTT.

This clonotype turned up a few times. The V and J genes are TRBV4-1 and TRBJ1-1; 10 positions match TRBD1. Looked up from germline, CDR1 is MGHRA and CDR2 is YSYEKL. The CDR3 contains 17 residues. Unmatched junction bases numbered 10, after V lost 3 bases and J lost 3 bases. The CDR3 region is CASSQVPGQGRDTEAFF. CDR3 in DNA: TGCGCCAGCAGCCAGGTCCCGGGACAGGGGAGAGACACTGAAGCTTTCTTT.

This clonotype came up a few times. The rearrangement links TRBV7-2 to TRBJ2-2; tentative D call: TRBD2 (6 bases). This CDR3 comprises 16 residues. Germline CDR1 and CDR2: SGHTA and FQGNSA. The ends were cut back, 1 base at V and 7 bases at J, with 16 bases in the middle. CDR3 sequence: CASSLVSPGGGGELFF. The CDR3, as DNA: TGTGCCAGCAGCTTAGTGTCCCCTGGGGGAGGCGGGGAGCTGTTTTTT.

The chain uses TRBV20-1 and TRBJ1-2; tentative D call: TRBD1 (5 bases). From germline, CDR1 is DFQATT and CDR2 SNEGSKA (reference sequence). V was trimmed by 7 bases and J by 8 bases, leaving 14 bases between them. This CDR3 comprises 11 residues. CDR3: CSGVGGGGYTF. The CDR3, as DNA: TGCAGTGGGGTCGGGGGGGGAGGCTACACCTTC.

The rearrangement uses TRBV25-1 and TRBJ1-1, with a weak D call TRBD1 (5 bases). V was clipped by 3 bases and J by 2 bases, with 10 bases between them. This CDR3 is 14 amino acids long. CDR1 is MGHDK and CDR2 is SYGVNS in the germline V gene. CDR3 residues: CASSDQGFNTEAFF. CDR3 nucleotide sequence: TGTGCCAGCAGTGATCAGGGCTTCAACACTGAAGCTTTCTTT.